This record covers a single TCR beta chain. The antigen is unknown. The sample comes from a study of regulatory T cells in long-lasting Graves disease. CDR3-region Arm-PCR and iRepertoire HTBI primers produced the TCR beta libraries. Original methodology: Gene usage covered 62 TRBV and 14 TRBJ segments. MiXCR was run by TCRdb on the multiplex PCR reads, yielding one entry per CDR3 protein. In this record, the V and J calls reflect TCRdb's handling and not the investigators' own analysis. Found here are about 470,000 distinct CDR3 sequences, more than 20% of them singletons; the top ten hold approximately 8%. Overall study findings and caveats: Results may be inaccurate due to the small sample size. Thyroid tissue was not studied; only peripheral blood was.

The time point is: persistent/refractory GD, antithyroid drugs over 5 years with positive TRAb. RNA from PBMCs was the source of the TCR library. EDTA tubes received about 9.3 milliliters of collected peripheral blood. This CDR3 has 15 residues. The junction had 5 bases not matched to a gene; V was cut back by 1 base and J by 6 bases. Per the germline V gene, CDR1 is MDHEN and CDR2 is SYDVKM. The TCR was taken from a female donor with Graves disease. The sample here was peripheral blood mononuclear cells (PBMCs), taken when the disease was refractory, from a patient treated with antithyroid drugs. The gene calls are TRBV28 and TRBJ2-1; 8 nucleotides match TRBD1. The CDR3 spells CASSLLTGAINEQFF. CDR3 DNA sequence: TGTGCCAGCAGTTTATTGACAGGGGCGATCAATGAGCAGTTCTTC. Together with reference TRBV28 and TRBJ2-1, the CDR3 gives the full variable domain: DVKVTQSSRYLVKRTGEKVFLECVQDMDHENMFWYRQDPGLGLRLIYFSYDVKMKEKGDIPEGYSVSREKKERFSLILESASTNQTSMYLCASSLLTGAINEQFFGPGTRLTVL.